This entry is about one T cell receptor beta chain. Its target is unknown. PCR employed 60 Vbeta and 13 Jbeta primers. Under the authors' procedure: In a later analysis, of roughly 73 million unique beta chains, some 10 million appeared in at least two donors. The assay was immunoSEQ multiplex PCR, and TCRdb's table has in-frame clones only and misses some. The D gene and trimming were derived from the DNA, and the V and J assignments and clone size from that table. The sample contains under 200,000 clones, 70% to 90% of which appear only once. The length of the CDR3 is 14 residues. J gave up 15 bases and V 4 bases, and 15 bases lay outside the gene matches. CDR1 and CDR2 (germline): PRHDT, FYEKMQ (reference sequence). The data belong to a study of cytomegalovirus exposure and HLA in healthy donors. Study outcomes and limitations: Reportedly, HLA-A and HLA-B alleles of most subjects were accurately predicted from TCR beta. V- and J-gene trimming of TCR beta was linked (in a later analysis) to a missense DCLRE1C variant. Later analysis identified several of the most significant clusters that appeared linked to common viral pathogens.

Sequencing was done on a sample of PBMCs. The chain recombines TRBV13 with TRBJ2-1, with 7 bases aligning to TRBD1. This receptor was obtained from a woman aged 18 to 35 in good health and CMV-seronegative. This CDR3 reads CASSSRTGWESRFF. CDR3 in DNA: TGTGCCAGCAGCTCCAGGACAGGCTGGGAAAGCAGGTTCTTC.